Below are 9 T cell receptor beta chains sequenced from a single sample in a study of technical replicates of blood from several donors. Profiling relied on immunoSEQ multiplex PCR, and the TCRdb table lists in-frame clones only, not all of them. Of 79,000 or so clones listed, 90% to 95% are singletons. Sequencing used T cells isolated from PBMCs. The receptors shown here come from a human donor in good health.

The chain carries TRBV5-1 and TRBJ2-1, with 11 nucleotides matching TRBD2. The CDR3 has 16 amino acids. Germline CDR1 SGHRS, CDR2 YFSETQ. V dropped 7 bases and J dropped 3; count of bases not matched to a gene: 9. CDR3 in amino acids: CASFQLAGVDYNEQFF. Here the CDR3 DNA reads TGCGCCAGCTTCCAACTAGCGGGAGTGGACTACAATGAGCAGTTCTTC.

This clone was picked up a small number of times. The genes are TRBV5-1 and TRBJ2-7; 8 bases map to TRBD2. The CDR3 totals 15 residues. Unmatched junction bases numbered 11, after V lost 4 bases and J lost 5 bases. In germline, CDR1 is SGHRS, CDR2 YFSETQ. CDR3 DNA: TGCGCCAGCAGCGTACCCCAGCGGGAGCTCGACGAGCAGTACTTC. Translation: CASSVPQRELDEQYF.

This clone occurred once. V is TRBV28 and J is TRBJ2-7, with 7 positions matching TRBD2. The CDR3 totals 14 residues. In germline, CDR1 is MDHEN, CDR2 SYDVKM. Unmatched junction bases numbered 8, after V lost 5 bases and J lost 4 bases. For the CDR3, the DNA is TGTGCCAGCAGTATTTGGACTAGAAATTACGAGCAGTACTTC. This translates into CASSIWTRNYEQYF.

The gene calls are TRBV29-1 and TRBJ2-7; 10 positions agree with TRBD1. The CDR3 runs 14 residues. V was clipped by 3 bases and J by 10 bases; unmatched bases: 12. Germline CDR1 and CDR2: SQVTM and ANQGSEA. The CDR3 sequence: CSVERWDRGVEQYF. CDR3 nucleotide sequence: TGCAGCGTTGAGCGATGGGACAGGGGCGTAGAACAGTACTTC.

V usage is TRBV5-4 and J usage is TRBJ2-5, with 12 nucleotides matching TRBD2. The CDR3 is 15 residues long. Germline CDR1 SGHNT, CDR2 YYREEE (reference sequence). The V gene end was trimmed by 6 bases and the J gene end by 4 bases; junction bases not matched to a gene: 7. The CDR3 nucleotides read TGTGCCAGCACACCTAGCGGGAGGGGTGCAGAGACCCAGTACTTC. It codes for CASTPSGRGAETQYF.

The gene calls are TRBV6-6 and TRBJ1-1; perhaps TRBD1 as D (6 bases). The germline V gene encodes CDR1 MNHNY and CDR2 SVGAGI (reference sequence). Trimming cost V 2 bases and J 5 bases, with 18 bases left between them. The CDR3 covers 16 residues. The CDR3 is CASSYQLTGAGTEAFF. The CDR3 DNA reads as TGTGCCAGCAGTTACCAGTTGACAGGAGCAGGTACTGAAGCTTTCTTT.

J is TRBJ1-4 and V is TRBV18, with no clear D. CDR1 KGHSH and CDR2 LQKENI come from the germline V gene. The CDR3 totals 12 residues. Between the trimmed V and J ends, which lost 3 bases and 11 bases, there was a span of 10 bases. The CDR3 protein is CASSPEGFKLFF. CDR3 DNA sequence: TGTGCCAGCTCACCCGAGGGTTTTAAACTGTTTTTT.

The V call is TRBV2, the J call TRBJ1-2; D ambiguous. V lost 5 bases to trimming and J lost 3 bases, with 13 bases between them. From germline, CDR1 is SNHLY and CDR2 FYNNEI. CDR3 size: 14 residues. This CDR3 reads CASSLYPVYYGYTF. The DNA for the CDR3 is TGTGCCAGCAGTCTTTACCCGGTCTACTATGGCTACACCTTC.

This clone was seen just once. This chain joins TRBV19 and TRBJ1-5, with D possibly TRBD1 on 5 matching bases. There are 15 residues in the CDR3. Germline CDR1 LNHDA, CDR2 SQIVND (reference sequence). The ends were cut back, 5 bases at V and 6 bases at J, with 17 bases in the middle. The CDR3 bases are TGTGCCAGTAGTTACCCGGGACTTGAGTTTCAGCCCCAGCATTTT. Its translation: CASSYPGLEFQPQHF. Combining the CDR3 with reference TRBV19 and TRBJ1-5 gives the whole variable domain DGGITQSPKYLFRKEGQNVTLSCEQNLNHDAMYWYRQDPGQGLRLIYYSQIVNDFQKGDIAEGYSVSREKKESFPLTVTSAQKNPTAFYLCASSYPGLEFQPQHFGDGTRLSIL.